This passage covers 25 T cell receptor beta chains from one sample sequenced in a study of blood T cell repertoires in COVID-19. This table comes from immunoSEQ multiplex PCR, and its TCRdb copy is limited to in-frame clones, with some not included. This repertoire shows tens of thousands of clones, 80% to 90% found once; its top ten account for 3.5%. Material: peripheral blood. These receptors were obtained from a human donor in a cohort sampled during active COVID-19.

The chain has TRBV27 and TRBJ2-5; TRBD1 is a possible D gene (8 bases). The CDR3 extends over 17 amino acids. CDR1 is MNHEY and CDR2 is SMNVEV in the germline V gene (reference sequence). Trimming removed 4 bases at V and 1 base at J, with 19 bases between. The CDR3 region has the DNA TGTGCCAGCAGTTCCCCACGGACAGGGAGGGCCCAAGAGACCCAGTACTTC. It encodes CASSSPRTGRAQETQYF.

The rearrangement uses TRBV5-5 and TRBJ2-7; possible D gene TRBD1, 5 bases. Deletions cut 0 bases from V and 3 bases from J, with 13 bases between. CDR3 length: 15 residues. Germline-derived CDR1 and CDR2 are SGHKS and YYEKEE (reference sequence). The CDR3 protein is CASSLGPQVNYEQYF. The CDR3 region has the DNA TGTGCCAGCAGCTTGGGTCCACAGGTCAACTACGAGCAGTACTTC.

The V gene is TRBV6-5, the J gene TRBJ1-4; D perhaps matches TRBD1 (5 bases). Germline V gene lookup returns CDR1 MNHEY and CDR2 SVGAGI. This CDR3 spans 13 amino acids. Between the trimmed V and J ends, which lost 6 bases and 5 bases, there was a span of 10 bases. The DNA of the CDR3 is TGTGCCAGCAGCTTCAGGACAAATGAAAAACTGTTTTTT. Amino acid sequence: CASSFRTNEKLFF.

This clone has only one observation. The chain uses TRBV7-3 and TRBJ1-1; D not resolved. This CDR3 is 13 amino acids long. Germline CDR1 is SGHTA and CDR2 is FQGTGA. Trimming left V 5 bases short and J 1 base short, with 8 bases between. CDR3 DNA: TGTGCCAGCAGCCGCAACGGGAACACTGAAGCTTTCTTT. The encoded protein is CASSRNGNTEAFF.

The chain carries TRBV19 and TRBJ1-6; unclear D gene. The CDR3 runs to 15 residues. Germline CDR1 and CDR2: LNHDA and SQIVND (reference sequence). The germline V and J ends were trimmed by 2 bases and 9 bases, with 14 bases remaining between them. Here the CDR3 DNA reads TGTGCCAGTAGTATAAGTCTACCGGTACGTTCACCCCTCCACTTT. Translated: CASSISLPVRSPLHF.

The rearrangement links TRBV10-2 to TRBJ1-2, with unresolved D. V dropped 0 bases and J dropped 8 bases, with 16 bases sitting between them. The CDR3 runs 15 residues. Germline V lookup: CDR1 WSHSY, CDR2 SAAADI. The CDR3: CASSESSGSLGGYTF. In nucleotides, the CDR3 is TGCGCCAGCAGTGAGTCGAGCGGCAGTTTGGGAGGCTACACCTTC.

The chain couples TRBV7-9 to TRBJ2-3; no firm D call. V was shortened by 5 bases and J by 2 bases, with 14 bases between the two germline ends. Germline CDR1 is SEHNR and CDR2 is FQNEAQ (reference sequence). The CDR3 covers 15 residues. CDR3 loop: CASSPRSTYTDTQYF. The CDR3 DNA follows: TGTGCCAGCAGCCCGAGGTCGACCTACACAGATACGCAGTATTTT.

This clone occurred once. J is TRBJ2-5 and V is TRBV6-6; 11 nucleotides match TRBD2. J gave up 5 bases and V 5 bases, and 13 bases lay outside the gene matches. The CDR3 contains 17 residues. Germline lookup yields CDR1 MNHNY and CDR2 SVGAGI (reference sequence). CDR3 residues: CASSPRRLAGGTETQYF. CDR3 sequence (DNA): TGTGCCAGCAGTCCCCGGCGTCTAGCGGGAGGAACCGAGACCCAGTACTTC.

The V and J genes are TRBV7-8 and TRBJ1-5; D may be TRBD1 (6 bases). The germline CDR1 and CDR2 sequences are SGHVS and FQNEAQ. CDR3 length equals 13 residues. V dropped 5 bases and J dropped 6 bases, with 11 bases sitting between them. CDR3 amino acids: CASSPTRGQPQHF. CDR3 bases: TGTGCCAGCAGCCCAACCAGGGGTCAGCCCCAGCATTTT.

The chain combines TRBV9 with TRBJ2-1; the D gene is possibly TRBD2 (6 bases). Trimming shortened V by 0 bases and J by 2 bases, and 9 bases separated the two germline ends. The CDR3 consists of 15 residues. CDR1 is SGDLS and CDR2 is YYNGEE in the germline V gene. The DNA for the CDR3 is TGTGCCAGCAGCGTAGATAGCGGCCCCTACAATGAGCAGTTCTTC. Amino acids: CASSVDSGPYNEQFF. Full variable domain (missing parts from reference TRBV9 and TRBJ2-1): DSGVTQTPKHLITATGQRVTLRCSPRSGDLSVYWYQQSLDQGLQFLIQYYNGEERAKGNILERFSAQQFPDLHSELNLSSLELGDSALYFCASSVDSGPYNEQFFGPGTRLTVL.

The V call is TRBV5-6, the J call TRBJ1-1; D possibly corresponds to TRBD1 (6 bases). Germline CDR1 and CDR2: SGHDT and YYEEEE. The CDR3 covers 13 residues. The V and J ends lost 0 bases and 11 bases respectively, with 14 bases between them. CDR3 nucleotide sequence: TGTGCCAGCAGCTTGGCCGGGGGGCGCGGGGCTTTCTTT. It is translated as CASSLAGGRGAFF.

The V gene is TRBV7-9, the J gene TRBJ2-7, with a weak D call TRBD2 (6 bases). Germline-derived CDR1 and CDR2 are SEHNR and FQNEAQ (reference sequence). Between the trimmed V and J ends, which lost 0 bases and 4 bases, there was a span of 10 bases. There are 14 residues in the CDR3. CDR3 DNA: TGTGCCAGCAGCTTAGCGGGAGGACTATACGAGCAGTACTTC. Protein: CASSLAGGLYEQYF.

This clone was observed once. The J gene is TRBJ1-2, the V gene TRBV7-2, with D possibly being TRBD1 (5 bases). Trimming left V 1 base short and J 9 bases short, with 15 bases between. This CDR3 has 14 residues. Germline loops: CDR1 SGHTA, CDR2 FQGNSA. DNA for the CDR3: TGTGCCAGCAGCTTAGAAACAGGCCTTCTAAGCTACACCTTC. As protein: CASSLETGLLSYTF.

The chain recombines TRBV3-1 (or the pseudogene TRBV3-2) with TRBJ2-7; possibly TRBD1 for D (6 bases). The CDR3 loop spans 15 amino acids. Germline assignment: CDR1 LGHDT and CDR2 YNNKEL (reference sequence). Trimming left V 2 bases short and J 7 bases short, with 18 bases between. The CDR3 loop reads CASSQMTTGLWEQYF. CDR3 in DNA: TGTGCCAGCAGCCAAATGACGACAGGTCTGTGGGAGCAGTACTTC.

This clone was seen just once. The CDR3 coding sequence is TGTGCCAGCAGCTTTCACAGGGGGCAGGAAGGCTACACCTTC. It encodes CASSFHRGQEGYTF. This chain connects TRBV2 to TRBJ1-2; TRBD1 agrees at 9 bases. From germline, CDR1 is SNHLY and CDR2 FYNNEI. V shed 6 bases and J 8 bases; nucleotides not matched to a gene: 10. This CDR3 region has 14 residues.

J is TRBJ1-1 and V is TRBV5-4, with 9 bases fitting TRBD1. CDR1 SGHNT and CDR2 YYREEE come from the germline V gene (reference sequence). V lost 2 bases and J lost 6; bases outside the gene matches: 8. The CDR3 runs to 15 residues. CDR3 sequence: CASSLQGALDPEAFF. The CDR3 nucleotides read TGTGCCAGCAGCTTACAGGGGGCTCTAGACCCTGAAGCTTTCTTT.

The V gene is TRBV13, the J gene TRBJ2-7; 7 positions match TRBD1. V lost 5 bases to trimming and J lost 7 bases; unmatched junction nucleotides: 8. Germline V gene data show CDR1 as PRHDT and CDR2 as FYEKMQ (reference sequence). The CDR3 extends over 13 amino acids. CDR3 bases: TGTGCCAGCAGCCAGGGGACAGCCCGTGAGCAGTACTTC. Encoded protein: CASSQGTAREQYF.

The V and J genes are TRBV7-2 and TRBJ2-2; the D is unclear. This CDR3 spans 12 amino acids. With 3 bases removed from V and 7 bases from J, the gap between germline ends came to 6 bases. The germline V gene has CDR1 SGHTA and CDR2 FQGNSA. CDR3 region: CASSFFRGELFF. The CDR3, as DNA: TGTGCCAGCAGCTTCTTCCGCGGGGAGCTGTTTTTT.

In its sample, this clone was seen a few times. CDR3 nucleotide sequence: TGTGCCAGCAGCGTAGTAAGAAGCGGGAGTATGAATGAGCAGTTCTTC. Amino acids: CASSVVRSGSMNEQFF. The chain couples TRBV9 to TRBJ2-1; 8 positions match TRBD2. The germline V gene has CDR1 SGDLS and CDR2 YYNGEE. The CDR3 extends over 16 amino acids. V was clipped by 0 bases and J by 7 bases; unmatched bases: 9.

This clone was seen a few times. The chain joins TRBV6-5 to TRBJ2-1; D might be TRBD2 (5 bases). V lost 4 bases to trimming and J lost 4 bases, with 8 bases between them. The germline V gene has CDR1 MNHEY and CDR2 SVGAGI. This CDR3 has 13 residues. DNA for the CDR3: TGTGCCAGCAGTTTGGAGGCTTACAATGAGCAGTTCTTC. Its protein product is CASSLEAYNEQFF.

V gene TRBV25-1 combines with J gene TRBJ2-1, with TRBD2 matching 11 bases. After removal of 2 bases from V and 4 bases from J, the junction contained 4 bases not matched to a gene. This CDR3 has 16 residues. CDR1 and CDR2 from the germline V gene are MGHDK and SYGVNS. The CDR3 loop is CASSETSGSSYNEQFF. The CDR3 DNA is TGTGCCAGCAGTGAAACTAGCGGGAGCTCGTACAATGAGCAGTTCTTC.

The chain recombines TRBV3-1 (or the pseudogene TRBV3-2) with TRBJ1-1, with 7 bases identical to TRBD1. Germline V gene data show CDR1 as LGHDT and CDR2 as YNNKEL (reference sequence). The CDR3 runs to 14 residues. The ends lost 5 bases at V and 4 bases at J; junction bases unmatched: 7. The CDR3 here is CASSKGRQGTEAFF. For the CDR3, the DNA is TGTGCCAGCAGCAAAGGTCGACAGGGCACTGAAGCTTTCTTT.

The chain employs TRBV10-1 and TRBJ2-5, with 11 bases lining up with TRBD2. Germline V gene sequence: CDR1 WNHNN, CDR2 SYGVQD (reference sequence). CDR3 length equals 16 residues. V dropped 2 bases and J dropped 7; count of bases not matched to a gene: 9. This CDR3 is CASSEGTSGPMWTQYF. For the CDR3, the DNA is TGCGCCAGCAGTGAGGGGACTAGCGGCCCCATGTGGACCCAGTACTTC.

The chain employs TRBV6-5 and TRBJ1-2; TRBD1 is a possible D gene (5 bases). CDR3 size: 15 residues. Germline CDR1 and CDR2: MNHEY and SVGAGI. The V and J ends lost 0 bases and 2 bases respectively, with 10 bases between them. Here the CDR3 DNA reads TGTGCCAGCAGTTACTCGTACGCAGGGAACTATGGCTACACCTTC. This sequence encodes CASSYSYAGNYGYTF.

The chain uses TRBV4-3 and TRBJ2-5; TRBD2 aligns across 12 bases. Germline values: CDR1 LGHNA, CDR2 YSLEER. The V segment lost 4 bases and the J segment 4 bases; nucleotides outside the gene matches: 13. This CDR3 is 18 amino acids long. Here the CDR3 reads CASSPQGLAGTGRETQYF. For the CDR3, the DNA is TGCGCCAGCAGCCCACAGGGACTAGCGGGCACCGGGAGAGAGACCCAGTACTTC.